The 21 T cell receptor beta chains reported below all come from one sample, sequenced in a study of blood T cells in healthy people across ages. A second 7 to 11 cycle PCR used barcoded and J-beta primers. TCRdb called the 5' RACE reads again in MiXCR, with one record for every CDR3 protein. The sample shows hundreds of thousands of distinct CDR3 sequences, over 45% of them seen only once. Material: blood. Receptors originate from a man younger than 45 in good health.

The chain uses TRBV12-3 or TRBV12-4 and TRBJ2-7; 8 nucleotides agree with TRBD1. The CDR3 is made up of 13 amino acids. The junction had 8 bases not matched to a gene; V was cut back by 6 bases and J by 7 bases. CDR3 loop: CASSPGQVNEQYF. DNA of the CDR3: TGTGCCAGCAGCCCGGGACAGGTTAATGAGCAGTACTTC.

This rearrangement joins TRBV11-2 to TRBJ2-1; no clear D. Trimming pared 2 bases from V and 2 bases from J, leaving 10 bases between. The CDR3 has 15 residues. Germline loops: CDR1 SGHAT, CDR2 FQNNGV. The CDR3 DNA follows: TGTGCCAGCAGCTTATTTAAGGGCCCCTACAATGAGCAGTTCTTC. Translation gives CASSLFKGPYNEQFF.

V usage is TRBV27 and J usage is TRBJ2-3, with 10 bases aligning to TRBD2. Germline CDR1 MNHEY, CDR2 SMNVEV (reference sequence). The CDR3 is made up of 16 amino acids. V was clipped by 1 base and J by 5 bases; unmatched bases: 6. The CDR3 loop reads CASSLLSGGDKDTQYF. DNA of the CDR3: TGTGCCAGCAGTTTATTAAGCGGGGGGGACAAAGATACGCAGTATTTT.

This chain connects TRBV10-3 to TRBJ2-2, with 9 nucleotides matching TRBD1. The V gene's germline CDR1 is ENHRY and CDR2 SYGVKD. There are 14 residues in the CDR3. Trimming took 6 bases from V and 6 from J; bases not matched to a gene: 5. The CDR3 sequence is CAIRGTGRSGELFF. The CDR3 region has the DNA TGTGCCATCAGAGGGACAGGGCGTTCCGGGGAGCTGTTTTTT.

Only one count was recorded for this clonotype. The DNA of the CDR3 is TGCGCCAGCAGCTGGGGCACTAGCGGGACCCCCTACGAGCAGTACTTC. Its protein is CASSWGTSGTPYEQYF. This rearrangement joins TRBV5-1 to TRBJ2-4, with 10 positions matching TRBD2. Judging by the DNA end, TRBJ2-7 fits better; the J call may be wrong. The CDR3 totals 16 residues. The germline V gene encodes CDR1 SGHRS and CDR2 YFSETQ.

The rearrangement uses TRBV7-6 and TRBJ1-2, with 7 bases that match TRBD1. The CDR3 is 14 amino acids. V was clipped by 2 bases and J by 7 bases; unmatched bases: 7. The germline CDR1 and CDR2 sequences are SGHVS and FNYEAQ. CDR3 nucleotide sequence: TGTGCCAGCAGCTTATGGGCAGGGGGTGGTGGCTACACCTTC. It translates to CASSLWAGGGGYTF.

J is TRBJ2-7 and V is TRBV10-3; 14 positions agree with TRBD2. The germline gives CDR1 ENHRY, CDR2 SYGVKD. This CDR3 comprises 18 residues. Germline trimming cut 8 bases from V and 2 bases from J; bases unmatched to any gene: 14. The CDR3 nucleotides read TGTGCCATCGGTTTGACTAGCGGGAGGGTGGTCGGAGCCTACGAGCAGTACTTC. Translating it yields CAIGLTSGRVVGAYEQYF.

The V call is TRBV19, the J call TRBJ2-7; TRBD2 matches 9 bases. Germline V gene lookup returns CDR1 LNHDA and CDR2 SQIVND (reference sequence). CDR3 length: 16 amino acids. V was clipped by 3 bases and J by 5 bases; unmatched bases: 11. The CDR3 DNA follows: TGTGCCAGTAGTATCCATCCTCTAGCGGGACGCCACGAGCAGTACTTC. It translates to CASSIHPLAGRHEQYF. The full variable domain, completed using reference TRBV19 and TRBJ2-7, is DGGITQSPKYLFRKEGQNVTLSCEQNLNHDAMYWYRQDPGQGLRLIYYSQIVNDFQKGDIAEGYSVSREKKESFPLTVTSAQKNPTAFYLCASSIHPLAGRHEQYFGPGTRLTVT.

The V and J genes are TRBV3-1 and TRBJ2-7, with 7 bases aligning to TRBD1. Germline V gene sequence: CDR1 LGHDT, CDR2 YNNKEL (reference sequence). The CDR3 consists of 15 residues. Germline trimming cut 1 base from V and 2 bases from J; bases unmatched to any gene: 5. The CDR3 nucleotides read TGTGCCAGCAGCCAAGTACTACAGGGGCCCTACGAGCAGTACTTC. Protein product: CASSQVLQGPYEQYF.

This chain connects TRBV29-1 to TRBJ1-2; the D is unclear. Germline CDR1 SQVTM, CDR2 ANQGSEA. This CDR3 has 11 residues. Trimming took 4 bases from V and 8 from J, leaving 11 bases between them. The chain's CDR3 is CSVGDGSGYTF. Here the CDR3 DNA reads TGCAGCGTTGGGGATGGGTCCGGCTACACCTTC.

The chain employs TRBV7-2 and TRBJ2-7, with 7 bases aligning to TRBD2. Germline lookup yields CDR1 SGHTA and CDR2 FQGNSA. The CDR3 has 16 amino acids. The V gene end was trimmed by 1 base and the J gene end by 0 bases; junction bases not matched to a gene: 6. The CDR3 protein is CASSLDSGLSSYEQYF. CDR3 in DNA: TGTGCCAGCAGCTTAGATAGCGGGCTCAGCTCCTACGAGCAGTACTTC.

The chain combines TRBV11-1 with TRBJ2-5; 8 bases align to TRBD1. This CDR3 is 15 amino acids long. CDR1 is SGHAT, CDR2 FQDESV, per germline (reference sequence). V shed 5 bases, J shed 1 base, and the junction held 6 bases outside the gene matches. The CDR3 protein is CASSRRTGTQETQYF. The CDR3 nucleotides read TGTGCCAGCAGCCGCCGGACAGGGACCCAAGAGACCCAGTACTTC.

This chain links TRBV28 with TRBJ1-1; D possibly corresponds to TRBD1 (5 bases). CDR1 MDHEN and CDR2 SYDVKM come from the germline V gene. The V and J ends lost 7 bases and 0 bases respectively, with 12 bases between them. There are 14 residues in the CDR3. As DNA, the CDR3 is TGTGCCAGCACGACGGCGGGGCTGAACACTGAAGCTTTCTTT. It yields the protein CASTTAGLNTEAFF. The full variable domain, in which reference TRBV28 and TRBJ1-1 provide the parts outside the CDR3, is DVKVTQSSRYLVKRTGEKVFLECVQDMDHENMFWYRQDPGLGLRLIYFSYDVKMKEKGDIPEGYSVSREKKERFSLILESASTNQTSMYLCASTTAGLNTEAFFGQGTRLTVV.

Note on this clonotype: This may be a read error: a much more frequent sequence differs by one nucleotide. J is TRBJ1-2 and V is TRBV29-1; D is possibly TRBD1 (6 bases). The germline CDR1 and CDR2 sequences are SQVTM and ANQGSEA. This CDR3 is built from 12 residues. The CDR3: CNARTDNYGYTF. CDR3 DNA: TGCAACGCTAGGACAGACAACTATGGCTACACCTTC.

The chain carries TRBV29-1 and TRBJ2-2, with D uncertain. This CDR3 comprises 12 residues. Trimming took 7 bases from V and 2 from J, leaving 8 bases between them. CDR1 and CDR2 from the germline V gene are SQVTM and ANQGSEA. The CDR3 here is CSAGLNTGELFF. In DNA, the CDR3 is TGCAGCGCGGGTCTCAACACCGGGGAGCTGTTTTTT.

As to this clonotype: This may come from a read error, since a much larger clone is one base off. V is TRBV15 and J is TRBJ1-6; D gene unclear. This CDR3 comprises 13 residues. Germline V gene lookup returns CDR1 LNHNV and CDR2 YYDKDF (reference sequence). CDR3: CAASRGSGSPLHF. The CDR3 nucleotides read TGTGCCGCCAGCAGAGGAAGCGGTTCACCCCTCCACTTT. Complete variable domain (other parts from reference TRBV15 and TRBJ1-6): DAMVIQNPRYQVTQFGKPVTLSCSQTLNHNVMYWYQQKSSQAPKLLFHYYDKDFNNEADTPDNFQSRRPNTSFCFLDIRSPGLGDTAMYLCAASRGSGSPLHFGNGTRLTVT.

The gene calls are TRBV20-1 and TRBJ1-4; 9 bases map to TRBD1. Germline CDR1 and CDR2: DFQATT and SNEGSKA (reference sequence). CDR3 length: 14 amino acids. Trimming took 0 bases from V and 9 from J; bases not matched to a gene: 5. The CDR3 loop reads CSAREGQGSQKLFF. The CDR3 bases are TGCAGTGCTAGAGAGGGACAGGGTTCCCAAAAACTGTTTTTT.

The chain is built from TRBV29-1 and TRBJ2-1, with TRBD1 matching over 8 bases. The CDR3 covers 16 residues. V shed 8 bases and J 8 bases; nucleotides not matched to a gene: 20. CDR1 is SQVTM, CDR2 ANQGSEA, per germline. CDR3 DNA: TGCAGCCTCCGCCCCGACGAATGGACAGGGAGGCATGAGCAGTTCTTC. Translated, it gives CSLRPDEWTGRHEQFF.

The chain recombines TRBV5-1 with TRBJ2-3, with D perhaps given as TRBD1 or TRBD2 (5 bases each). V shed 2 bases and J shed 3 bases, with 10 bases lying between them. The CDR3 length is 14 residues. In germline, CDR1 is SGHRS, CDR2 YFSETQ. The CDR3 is CASSFDRLTDTQYF. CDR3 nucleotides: TGCGCCAGCAGCTTTGACAGACTAACAGATACGCAGTATTTT. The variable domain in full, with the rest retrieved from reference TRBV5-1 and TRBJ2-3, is KAGVTQTPRYLIKTRGQQVTLSCSPISGHRSVSWYQQTPGQGLQFLFEYFSETQRNKGNFPGRFSGRQFSNSRSEMNVSTLELGDSALYLCASSFDRLTDTQYFGPGTRLTVL.

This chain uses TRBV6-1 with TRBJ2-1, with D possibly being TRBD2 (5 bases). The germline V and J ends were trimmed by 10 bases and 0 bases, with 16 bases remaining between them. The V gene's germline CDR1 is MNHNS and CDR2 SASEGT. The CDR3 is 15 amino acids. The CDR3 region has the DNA TGTGCCATAAAGCGGACCCCAAGCTCCTACAATGAGCAGTTCTTC. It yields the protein CAIKRTPSSYNEQFF.

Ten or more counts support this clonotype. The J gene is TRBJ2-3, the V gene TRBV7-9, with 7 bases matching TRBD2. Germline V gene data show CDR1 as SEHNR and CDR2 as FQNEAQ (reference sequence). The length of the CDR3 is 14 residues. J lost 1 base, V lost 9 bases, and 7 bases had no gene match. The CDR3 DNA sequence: TGTGCCAGTCAGCGGGCGGGGGGCACAGATACGCAGTATTTT. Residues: CASQRAGGTDTQYF.